These 5 T cell receptor beta chains were all obtained from the same sample, sequenced in a study of cytomegalovirus exposure and HLA in healthy donors (dated by TCRdb to 2016 to 2017). Library preparation employed the immunoSEQ multiplex PCR assay. For the multiplex PCR, a mixture combining 60 forward primers for TCR Vbeta segments and 13 reverse primers for TCR Jbeta segments was used. In TCRdb, the immuneACCESS table is reduced to in-frame sequences with V and J assigned. These tables do not hold every clone; where another copy was compared, an unresolved V gene accounts for under half, and the others remain unexplained. The sample table lists under 200,000 clones, 79% of them with a count of one. The ten largest make up approximately 0.7% of the sample. The sequencing input was PBMCs. These receptors were obtained from a woman aged 40 to 55 in good health and CMV-seronegative.

The chain is built from TRBV5-1 and TRBJ2-3; 10 nucleotides agree with TRBD1. CDR1 SGHRS and CDR2 YFSETQ come from the germline V gene. The J segment lost 1 base and the V segment lost 4 bases, leaving 3 bases of the junction unmatched. This CDR3 region has 15 residues. The CDR3 DNA reads TGCGCCAGCAGCCTCGGGACAGGGGGCACAGATACGCAGTATTTT. Its protein product is CASSLGTGGTDTQYF.

This rearrangement joins TRBV7-2 to TRBJ2-1; TRBD2 matches at 8 bases. Germline V gene data show CDR1 as SGHTA and CDR2 as FQGNSA. The CDR3 covers 17 residues. J gave up 9 bases and V 2 bases, and 15 bases lay outside the gene matches. The CDR3 DNA is TGTGCCAGCAGCTTAACAACCGGGACTAGTATAAGGGGTGAGCAGTTCTTC. It is translated as CASSLTTGTSIRGEQFF.

This clone was counted between two and nine times. The V call is TRBV5-1, the J call TRBJ1-1; possible D gene TRBD1, 5 bases. CDR3 size: 15 residues. The V and J ends lost 0 bases and 3 bases respectively, with 12 bases between them. Germline CDR1 and CDR2: SGHRS and YFSETQ. For the CDR3, the DNA is TGCGCCAGCAGCTTGGTTGGGGGGTCGGACACTGAAGCTTTCTTT. This sequence encodes CASSLVGGSDTEAFF.

This chain uses TRBV20-1 with TRBJ2-1, with D unclear. Trimming stripped 1 base from V and 12 bases from J, with 7 bases between. The CDR3 length is 10 residues. The germline V gene encodes CDR1 DFQATT and CDR2 SNEGSKA (reference sequence). CDR3 nucleotide sequence: TGCAGTGCTAGAGGCCTAGGGCAGTTCTTC. Protein: CSARGLGQFF.

The chain carries TRBV9 and TRBJ2-5, with TRBD2 matching 7 bases. The DNA end lines up better with TRBJ2-7; the J call may be wrong. The CDR3 spans 11 residues. Germline loops: CDR1 SGDLS, CDR2 YYNGEE. The CDR3 coding sequence is TGTGCCTCTGGGGGGGGAAACGAGCAGTACTTC. Protein sequence: CASGGGNEQYF.